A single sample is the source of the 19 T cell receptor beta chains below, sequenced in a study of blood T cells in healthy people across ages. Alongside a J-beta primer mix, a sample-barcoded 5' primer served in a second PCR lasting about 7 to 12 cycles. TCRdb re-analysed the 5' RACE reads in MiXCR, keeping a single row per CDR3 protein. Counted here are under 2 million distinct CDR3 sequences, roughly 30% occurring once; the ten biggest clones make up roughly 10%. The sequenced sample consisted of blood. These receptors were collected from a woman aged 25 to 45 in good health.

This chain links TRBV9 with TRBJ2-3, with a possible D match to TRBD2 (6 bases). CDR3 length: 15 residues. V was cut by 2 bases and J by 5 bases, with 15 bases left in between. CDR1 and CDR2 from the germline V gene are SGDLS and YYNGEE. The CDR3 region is CASSVSQRREDTQYF. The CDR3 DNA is TGTGCCAGCAGCGTTTCTCAAAGGAGGGAAGATACGCAGTATTTT. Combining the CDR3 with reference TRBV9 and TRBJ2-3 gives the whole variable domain DSGVTQTPKHLITATGQRVTLRCSPRSGDLSVYWYQQSLDQGLQFLIQYYNGEERAKGNILERFSAQQFPDLHSELNLSSLELGDSALYFCASSVSQRREDTQYFGPGTRLTVL.

The CDR3 is CASSISTGGAAVLNEQFF. The CDR3 nucleotides are TGTGCCAGCAGCATTTCTACGGGGGGGGCAGCGGTATTGAATGAGCAGTTCTTC. The J gene is TRBJ2-1, the V gene TRBV21-1; the table names TRBD1, a call not compared with the DNA. TRBV21-1 is marked as a pseudogene. This CDR3 comprises 18 residues.

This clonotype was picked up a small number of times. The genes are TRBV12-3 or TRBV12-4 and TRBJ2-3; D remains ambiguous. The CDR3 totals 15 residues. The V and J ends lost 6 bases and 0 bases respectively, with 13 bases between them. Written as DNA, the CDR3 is TGTGCCAGCAGATTCTGGGCCGCTAGCACAGATACGCAGTATTTT. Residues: CASRFWAASTDTQYF.

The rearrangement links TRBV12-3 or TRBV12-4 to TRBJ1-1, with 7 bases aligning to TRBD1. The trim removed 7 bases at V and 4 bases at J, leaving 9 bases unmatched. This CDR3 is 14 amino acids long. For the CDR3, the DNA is TGTGCCAGCACCCGGACAGGAGCGAGCACTGAAGCTTTCTTT. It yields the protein CASTRTGASTEAFF.

CDR3 nucleotide sequence: TGCAGCGTTGGCGCGACAGGGGTGGGAGAGACCCAGTACTTC. Protein: CSVGATGVGETQYF. The genes are TRBV29-1 and TRBJ2-5; the match to TRBD1 covers 8 bases. This CDR3 is built from 14 residues. Germline-derived CDR1 and CDR2 are SQVTM and ANQGSEA. The V and J ends lost 4 bases and 4 bases, in that order; junction bases with no gene match: 8. Looking up the rest from reference TRBV29-1 and TRBJ2-5 gives the full variable domain: SAVISQKPSRDICQRGTSLTIQCQVDSQVTMMFWYRQQPGQSLTLIATANQGSEATYESGFVIDKFPISRPNLTFSTLTVSNMSPEDSSIYLCSVGATGVGETQYFGPGTRLLVL.

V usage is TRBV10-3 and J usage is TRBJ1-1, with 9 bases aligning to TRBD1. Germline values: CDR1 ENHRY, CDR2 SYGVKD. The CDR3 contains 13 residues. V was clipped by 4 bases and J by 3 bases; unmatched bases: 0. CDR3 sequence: CAISGTGDTEAFF. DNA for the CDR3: TGTGCCATCAGTGGGACAGGGGACACTGAAGCTTTCTTT.

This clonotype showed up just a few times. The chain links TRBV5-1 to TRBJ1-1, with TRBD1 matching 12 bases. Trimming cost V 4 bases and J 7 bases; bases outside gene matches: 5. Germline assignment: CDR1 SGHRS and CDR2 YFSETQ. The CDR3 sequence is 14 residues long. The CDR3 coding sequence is TGCGCCAGCAGCAGCGGGACAGGGGGCTTTGAAGCTTTCTTT. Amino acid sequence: CASSSGTGGFEAFF.

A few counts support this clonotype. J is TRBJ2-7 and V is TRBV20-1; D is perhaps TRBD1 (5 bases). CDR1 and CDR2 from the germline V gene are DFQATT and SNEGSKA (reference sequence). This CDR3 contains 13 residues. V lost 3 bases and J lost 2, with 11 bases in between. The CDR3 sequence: CSASRASTYEQYF. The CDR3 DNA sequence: TGCAGTGCTAGCAGGGCCTCCACCTACGAGCAGTACTTC.

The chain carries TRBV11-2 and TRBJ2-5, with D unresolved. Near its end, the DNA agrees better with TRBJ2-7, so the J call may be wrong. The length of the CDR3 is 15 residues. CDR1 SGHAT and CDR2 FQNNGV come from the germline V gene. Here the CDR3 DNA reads TGTGCCAGCAGCTTAATCTACGGGCGGACCTACGAGCAGTACTTC. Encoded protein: CASSLIYGRTYEQYF.

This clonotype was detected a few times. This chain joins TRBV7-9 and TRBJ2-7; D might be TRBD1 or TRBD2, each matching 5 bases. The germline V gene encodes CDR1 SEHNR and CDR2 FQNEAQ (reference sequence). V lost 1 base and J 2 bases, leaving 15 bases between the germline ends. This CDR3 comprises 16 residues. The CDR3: CASSLEPGRVAYEQYF. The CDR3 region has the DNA TGTGCCAGCAGCTTAGAGCCGGGGCGGGTCGCCTACGAGCAGTACTTC.

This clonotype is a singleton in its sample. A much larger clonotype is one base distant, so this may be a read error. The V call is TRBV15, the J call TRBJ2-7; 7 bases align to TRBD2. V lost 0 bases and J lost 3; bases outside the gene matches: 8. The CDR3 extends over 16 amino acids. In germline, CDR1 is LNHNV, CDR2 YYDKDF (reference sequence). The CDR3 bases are TGTGCCACCAGCAGAGATTCTGGGGGACTAAGCTACGAGCAGTACTTC. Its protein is CATSRDSGGLSYEQYF.

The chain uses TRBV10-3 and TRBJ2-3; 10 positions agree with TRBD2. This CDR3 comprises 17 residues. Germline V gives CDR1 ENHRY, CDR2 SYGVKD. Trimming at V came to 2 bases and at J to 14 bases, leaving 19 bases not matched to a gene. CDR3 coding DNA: TGTGCCATCAGTGAGCGATCAGCGGGAGGGGTCACCGGGGAGCTGTATTTT. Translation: CAISERSAGGVTGELYF.

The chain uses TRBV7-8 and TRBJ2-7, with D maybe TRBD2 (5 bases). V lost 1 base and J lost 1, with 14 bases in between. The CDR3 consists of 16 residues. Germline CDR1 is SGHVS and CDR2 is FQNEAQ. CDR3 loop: CASSLDLRADSYEQYF. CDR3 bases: TGTGCCAGCAGCTTAGATTTGCGGGCGGATTCCTACGAGCAGTACTTC.

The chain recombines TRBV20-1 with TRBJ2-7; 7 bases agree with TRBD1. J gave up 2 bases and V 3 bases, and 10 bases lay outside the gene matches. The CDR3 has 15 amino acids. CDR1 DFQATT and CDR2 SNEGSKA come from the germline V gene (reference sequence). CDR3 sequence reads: CSASNRGAPTYEQYF. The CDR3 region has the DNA TGCAGTGCTAGTAACAGGGGCGCCCCGACCTACGAGCAGTACTTC.

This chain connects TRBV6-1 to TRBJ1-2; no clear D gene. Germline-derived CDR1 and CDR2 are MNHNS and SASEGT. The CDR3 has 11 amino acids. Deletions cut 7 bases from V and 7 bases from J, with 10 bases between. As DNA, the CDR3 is TGTGCCAGCACCTTGGACTTTGGCTACACCTTC. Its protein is CASTLDFGYTF.

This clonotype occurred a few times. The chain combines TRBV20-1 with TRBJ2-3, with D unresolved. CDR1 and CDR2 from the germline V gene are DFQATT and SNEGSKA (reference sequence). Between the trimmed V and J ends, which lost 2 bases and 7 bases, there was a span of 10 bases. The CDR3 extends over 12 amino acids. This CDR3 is CSARRGENTQYF. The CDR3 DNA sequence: TGCAGTGCTAGACGAGGCGAGAATACGCAGTATTTT.

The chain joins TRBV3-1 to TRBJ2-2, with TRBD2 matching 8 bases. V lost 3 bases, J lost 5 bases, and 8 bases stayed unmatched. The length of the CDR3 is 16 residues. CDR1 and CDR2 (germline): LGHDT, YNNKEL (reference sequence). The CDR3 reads CASSQGSGGRTGELFF. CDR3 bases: TGTGCCAGCAGCCAGGGTTCGGGGGGGCGAACCGGGGAGCTGTTTTTT.

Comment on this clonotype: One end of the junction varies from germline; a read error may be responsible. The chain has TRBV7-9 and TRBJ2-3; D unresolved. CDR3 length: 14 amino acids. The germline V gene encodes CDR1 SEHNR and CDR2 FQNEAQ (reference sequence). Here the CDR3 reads CASSLPYSLDTRYF. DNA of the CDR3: TGTGCCAGCAGCTTACCTTACTCCTTAGATACGCGGTATTTT.

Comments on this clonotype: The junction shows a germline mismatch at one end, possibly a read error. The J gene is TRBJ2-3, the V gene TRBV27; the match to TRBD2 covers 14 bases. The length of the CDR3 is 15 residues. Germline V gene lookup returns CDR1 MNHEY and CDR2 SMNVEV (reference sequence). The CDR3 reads CVSGTSGRRTDTQYF. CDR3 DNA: TGTGTCAGCGGGACTAGCGGGAGAAGGACGGATACGCAGTATTTT.